The 2 T cell receptor beta chains given below trace back to one sample, sequenced in a study of blood T cells in healthy people across ages. A sample-barcoded 5' primer and a J-beta primer mix were used in a second PCR of roughly 6 to 12 cycles. TCRdb recomputed calls from the 5' RACE reads with MiXCR, one row per CDR3 protein. The sample yields hundreds of thousands of distinct CDR3 sequences, 62% seen once. The sequenced material came from blood. Receptors were obtained from a man aged 25 to 40 in good health.

The chain combines TRBV6-6 with TRBJ2-4; 8 nucleotides align to TRBD2. The J call may be faulty, since TRBJ2-5 better matches the DNA end. The CDR3 loop spans 15 amino acids. Germline V gene lookup returns CDR1 MNHNY and CDR2 SVGAGI (reference sequence). CDR3 DNA sequence: TGTGCCAGCAGTAGCAGCGGGGGATTGATAGAGACCCAGTACTTC. Translation gives CASSSSGGLIETQYF.

The chain carries TRBV11-1 and TRBJ2-4; 9 nucleotides agree with TRBD1. TRBJ2-7 matches the DNA end more closely, so the J call is doubtful. This CDR3 has 14 amino acids. CDR1 is SGHAT and CDR2 is FQDESV in the germline V gene (reference sequence). CDR3 amino acids: CASSFSGQGNEQYF. As DNA, the CDR3 is TGTGCCAGCAGCTTCTCGGGACAGGGAAACGAGCAGTACTTC.